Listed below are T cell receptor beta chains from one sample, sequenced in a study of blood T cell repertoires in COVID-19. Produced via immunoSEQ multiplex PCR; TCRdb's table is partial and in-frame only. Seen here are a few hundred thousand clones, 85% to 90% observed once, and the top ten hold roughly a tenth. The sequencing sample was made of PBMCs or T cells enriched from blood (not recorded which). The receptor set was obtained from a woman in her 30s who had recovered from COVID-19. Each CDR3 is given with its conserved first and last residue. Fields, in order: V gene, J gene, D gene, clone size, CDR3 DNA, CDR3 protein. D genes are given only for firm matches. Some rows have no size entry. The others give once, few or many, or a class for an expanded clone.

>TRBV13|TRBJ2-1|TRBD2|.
TGTGCCAGCAGCGAGGCCGCGGGAGGGCCGGATGAGCAGTTCTTC
CASSEAAGGPDEQFF
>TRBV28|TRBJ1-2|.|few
TGTGCCAGCAGGCAGCAGCGCTATGGCTACACCTTC
CASRQQRYGYTF
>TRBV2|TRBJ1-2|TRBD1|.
TGTGCCAGCAGCTACCGGCGGACAGGCCAGACGGGAGGCTACACCTTC
CASSYRRTGQTGGYTF
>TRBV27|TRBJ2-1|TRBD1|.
TGTGCCAGCAGTCCGACAGGGGGCGCCTATTTGGGGCAGTTCTTC
CASSPTGGAYLGQFF
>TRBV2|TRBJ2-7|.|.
TGTGCCAGCAAAGGGGGTAGCTCCTACGAGCAGTACTTC
CASKGGSSYEQYF
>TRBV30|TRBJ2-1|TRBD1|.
TGTGCCTGGAGCGCCTTACAGGGGGGTCCGAATGAGCAGTTCTTC
CAWSALQGGPNEQFF
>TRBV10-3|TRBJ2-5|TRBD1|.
TGTGCCATCAGTGAGTCGAAGGGACAGGGGCAAGAGACCCAGTACTTC
CAISESKGQGQETQYF
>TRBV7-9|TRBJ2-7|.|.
TGTGCCAGCAGCCGCTCCTACGAGCAGTACTTC
CASSRSYEQYF
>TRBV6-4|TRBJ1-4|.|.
TGTGCCAGCCGACAGTCGCCTGGAGAAAAACTGTTTTTT
CASRQSPGEKLFF
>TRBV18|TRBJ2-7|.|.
TGTGCCAGTTCAACTCCAACTTCCTACGAGCAGTACTTC
CASSTPTSYEQYF